The 10 T cell receptor beta chains presented below share a single source sample, sequenced in a study of shared clonotypes between healthy human individuals. Naive CD8 cells lacked CD45RO and underwent positive selection for CCR7, leaving out terminally differentiated effector memory CD45RA+ cells. Generated by immunoSEQ multiplex PCR, the TCRdb table keeps only in-frame clones and is missing some. The sample records roughly 2,000,000 clones, approximately 94% being singletons. The sequenced material came from naive CD8+ T cells sorted from blood. The receptors stem from a man aged 18 to 29 in good health.

V and J are TRBV2 and TRBJ1-6, with a possible D match to TRBD1 (6 bases). V was trimmed by 3 bases and J by 9 bases, leaving 12 bases between them. The CDR3 spans 14 residues. The germline V gene encodes CDR1 SNHLY and CDR2 FYNNEI. This chain's CDR3 is CASSDWDNASPLHF. As DNA, the CDR3 is TGTGCCAGCAGTGACTGGGACAATGCTTCACCCCTCCACTTT.

The chain carries TRBV25-1 and TRBJ2-5, with unresolved D. V was clipped by 5 bases and J by 5 bases, with 15 bases between them. The V gene's germline CDR1 is MGHDK and CDR2 SYGVNS. CDR3 length equals 14 residues. This chain's CDR3 is CASSPPVDLETQYF. CDR3 sequence (DNA): TGTGCCAGCAGTCCCCCAGTAGACTTGGAGACCCAGTACTTC.

V and J are TRBV11-2 and TRBJ1-1, with no clear D. The CDR3 sequence is 15 residues long. Germline V CDR1 and CDR2: SGHAT, FQNNGV. Trimming left V 4 bases short and J 5 bases short, with 17 bases between. The CDR3 loop is CASSSQVLWGTEAFF. The CDR3 DNA sequence: TGTGCCAGCAGCTCTCAGGTCCTCTGGGGAACTGAAGCTTTCTTT.

The chain uses TRBV6-5 and TRBJ1-2; TRBD1 might be the D (5 bases). This CDR3 spans 14 amino acids. V was trimmed by 6 bases and J by 5 bases, leaving 16 bases between them. Germline V lookup: CDR1 MNHEY, CDR2 SVGAGI. In DNA form, the CDR3 reads TGTGCCAGCAGGGAACTAGGGGACCCATATGGCTACACCTTC. Amino acid sequence: CASRELGDPYGYTF.

This rearrangement joins TRBV6-5 to TRBJ2-2, with TRBD1 as a possible D gene (6 bases). The V and J ends lost 5 bases and 7 bases respectively, with 14 bases between them. CDR1 MNHEY and CDR2 SVGAGI come from the germline V gene. CDR3 size: 14 residues. The CDR3 loop is CASSNNRVHGELFF. The CDR3 nucleotides are TGTGCCAGCAGTAATAACAGGGTGCACGGGGAGCTGTTTTTT.

The V gene is TRBV28, the J gene TRBJ2-7; D unresolved. The V end was cut by 5 bases, the J end by 5 bases, with 13 bases between. Germline assignment: CDR1 MDHEN and CDR2 SYDVKM. This CDR3 comprises 13 residues. The CDR3 loop reads CASSHLTTDEQYF. DNA for the CDR3: TGTGCCAGCAGTCACCTAACTACCGACGAGCAGTACTTC.

This rearrangement joins TRBV2 to TRBJ2-7; weak D call: TRBD1 (6 bases). Trimming pared 1 base from V and 4 bases from J, leaving 14 bases between. CDR3 size: 15 residues. The V gene's germline CDR1 is SNHLY and CDR2 FYNNEI. In DNA form, the CDR3 reads TGTGCCAGCAGTGAAGGCAGGGGCCTTAAATACGAGCAGTACTTC. Amino acid sequence: CASSEGRGLKYEQYF.

This rearrangement joins TRBV7-3 to TRBJ2-3; TRBD1 aligns across 11 bases. The CDR3 consists of 16 residues. The trim removed 3 bases at V and 4 bases at J, leaving 6 bases unmatched. Germline V gene sequence: CDR1 SGHTA, CDR2 FQGTGA. CDR3 in amino acids: CASSFGTGGASDTQYF. Here the CDR3 DNA reads TGTGCCAGCAGCTTTGGGACAGGGGGAGCATCAGATACGCAGTATTTT.

The chain couples TRBV13 to TRBJ2-5; D tentatively reads TRBD1 or TRBD2 (5 bases each). This CDR3 comprises 16 residues. Germline CDR1 reads PRHDT; CDR2 reads FYEKMQ (reference sequence). Trimming took off 4 bases at V and 5 bases at J, with 20 bases between the two ends. The chain's CDR3 is CASSSTPGWGKETQYF. The CDR3 bases are TGTGCCAGCAGCTCGACACCTGGTTGGGGGAAGGAGACCCAGTACTTC.

This chain joins TRBV6-9 and TRBJ2-7, with 9 bases fitting TRBD2. The germline gives CDR1 MNHGY, CDR2 SVAAGI. V was clipped by 5 bases and J by 4 bases; unmatched bases: 9. The CDR3 is made up of 15 amino acids. The CDR3 is CASSKGTSTGYEQYF. The CDR3 nucleotides are TGTGCCAGCAGTAAGGGGACTAGCACGGGGTACGAGCAGTACTTC.